This T cell receptor (beta chain) was sequenced for a study of blood T cell repertoires in COVID-19. Turning to the study itself: Donors in the United States, Italy and Spain gave samples during acute or convalescent COVID-19. T cells, B-cell-depleted T cells, or PBMCs provided the cDNA or gDNA that served as material.

The CDR3 loop spans 16 amino acids. J was trimmed by 7 bases and V by 2 bases; bases with no gene match: 7. Germline lookup yields CDR1 LGHNA and CDR2 YSLEER. In the authors' workflow: Estimated nucleated cell counts came from reference gene primer amplification. The protocol was immunoSEQ multiplex PCR, while the TCRdb copy is restricted to in-frame clones and leaves out a portion. V and J calls and clone size are given by that table; D and trimming were obtained from the DNA. This table holds under 150,000 clones, more than 70% found once. The chain recombines TRBV4-3 with TRBJ1-4; 10 bases are a match to TRBD1. The sequencing sample was made of peripheral blood. The receptor comes from a woman in her 50s with acute or convalescent COVID-19. DNA of the CDR3: TGCGCCAGCAGCCAACTGCCGGGACAGGGGTCTGAAAAACTGTTTTTT. As protein: CASSQLPGQGSEKLFF.